Sequencing of this T cell receptor (beta chain) was carried out in a study of glioma-infiltrating T cells. Turning to the study itself: Samples included WHO grade II oligodendrogliomas or astrocytomas and initial-diagnosis grade IV glioblastomas. Presurgical dexamethasone in glioma patients lasted six or fewer days. General study findings and limits: Signature shared blood CDR3 motifs were enriched in low-divergence and depleted in high-divergence patients.

This clonotype appeared a single time. The target antigen is unknown. Using RNA template, CDR3s of TCR alpha and beta were amplified with iRepertoire arm-PCR. Input was roughly 85-450 ng of tissue mRNA or PBMC total RNA. TCRdb re-called the multiplex PCR reads with MiXCR, one entry per CDR3 protein. Among roughly 350,000 distinct CDR3 sequences, 41% were seen once, and the ten largest hold 12%. Sequencing was carried out using glioma tissue, nonneoplastic brain tissue, or PBMCs (not recorded which). The receptor comes from a human donor with low-grade glioma or glioblastoma, undergoing nonglioma brain surgery, or in good health (not recorded which).

CDR3 coding DNA: TGTGCCAGCAGCTTAGCTTCACTAACGTACGAGCAGTACTTC. Protein: CASSLASLTYEQYF. The rearrangement joins TRBV11-1 to TRBJ2-7; D is unresolved. The CDR3 has 14 residues. The V and J ends lost 0 bases and 4 bases respectively, with 10 bases between them. Germline loops: CDR1 SGHAT, CDR2 FQDESV (reference sequence).